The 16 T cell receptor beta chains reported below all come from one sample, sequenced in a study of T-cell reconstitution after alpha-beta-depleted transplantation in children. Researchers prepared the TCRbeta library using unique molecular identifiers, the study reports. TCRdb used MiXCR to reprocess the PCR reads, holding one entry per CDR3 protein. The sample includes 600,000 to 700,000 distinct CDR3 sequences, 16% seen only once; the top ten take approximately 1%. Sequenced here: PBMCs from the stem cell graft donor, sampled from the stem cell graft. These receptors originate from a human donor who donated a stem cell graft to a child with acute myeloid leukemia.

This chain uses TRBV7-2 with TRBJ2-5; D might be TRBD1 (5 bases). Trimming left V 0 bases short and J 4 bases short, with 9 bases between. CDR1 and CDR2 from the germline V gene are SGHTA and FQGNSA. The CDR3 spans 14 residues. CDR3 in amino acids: CASSLAGLGETQYF. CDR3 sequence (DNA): TGTGCCAGCAGCTTAGCGGGGCTGGGAGAGACCCAGTACTTC.

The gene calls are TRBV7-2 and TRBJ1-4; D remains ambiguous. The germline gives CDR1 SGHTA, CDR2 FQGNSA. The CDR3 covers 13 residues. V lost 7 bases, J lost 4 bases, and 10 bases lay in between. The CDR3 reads CASKAGYNEKLFF. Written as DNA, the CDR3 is TGTGCCAGCAAAGCGGGGTATAATGAAAAACTGTTTTTT. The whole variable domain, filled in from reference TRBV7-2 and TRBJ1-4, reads GAGVSQSPSNKVTEKGKDVELRCDPISGHTALYWYRQSLGQGLEFLIYFQGNSAPDKSGLPSDRFSAERTGGSVSTLTIQRTQQEDSAVYLCASKAGYNEKLFFGSGTQLSVL.

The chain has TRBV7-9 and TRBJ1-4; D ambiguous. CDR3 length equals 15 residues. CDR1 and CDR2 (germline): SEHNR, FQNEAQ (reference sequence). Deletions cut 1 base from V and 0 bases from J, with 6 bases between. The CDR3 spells CASSLVAATNEKLFF. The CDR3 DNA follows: TGTGCCAGCAGCTTAGTGGCAGCAACTAATGAAAAACTGTTTTTT.

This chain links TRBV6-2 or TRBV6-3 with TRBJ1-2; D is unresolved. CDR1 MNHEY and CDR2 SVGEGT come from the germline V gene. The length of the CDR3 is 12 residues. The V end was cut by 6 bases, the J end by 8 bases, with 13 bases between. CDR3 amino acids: CASRRGGQGYTF. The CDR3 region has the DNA TGTGCCAGCAGACGGGGAGGGCAGGGCTACACCTTC.

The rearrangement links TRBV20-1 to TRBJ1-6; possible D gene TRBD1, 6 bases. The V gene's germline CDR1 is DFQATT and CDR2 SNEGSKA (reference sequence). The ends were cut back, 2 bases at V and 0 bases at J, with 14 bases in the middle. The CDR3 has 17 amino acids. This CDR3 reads CSARPGTLSSYNSPLHF. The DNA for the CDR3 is TGCAGTGCTAGACCGGGGACACTGAGCTCCTATAATTCACCCCTCCACTTT.

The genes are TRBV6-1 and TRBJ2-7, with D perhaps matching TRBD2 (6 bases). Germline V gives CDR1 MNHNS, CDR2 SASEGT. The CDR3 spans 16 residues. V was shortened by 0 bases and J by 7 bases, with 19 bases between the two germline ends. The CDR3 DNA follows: TGTGCCAGCAGTGAAGCTGAAACCCCCTGGGGGGTTGAGCAGTACGTC. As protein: CASSEAETPWGVEQYV.

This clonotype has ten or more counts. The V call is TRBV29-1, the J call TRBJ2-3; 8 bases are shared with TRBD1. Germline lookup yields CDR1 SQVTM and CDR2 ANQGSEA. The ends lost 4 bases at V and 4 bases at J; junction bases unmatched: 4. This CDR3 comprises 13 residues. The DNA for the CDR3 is TGCAGCGTTGCAGGGGGCGCGTCAGATACGCAGTATTTT. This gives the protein CSVAGGASDTQYF.

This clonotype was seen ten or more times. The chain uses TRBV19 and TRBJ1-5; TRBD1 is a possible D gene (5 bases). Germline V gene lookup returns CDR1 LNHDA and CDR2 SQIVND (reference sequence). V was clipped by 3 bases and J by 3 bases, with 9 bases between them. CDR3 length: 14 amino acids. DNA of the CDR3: TGTGCCAGTAGTATCAAGGGGTCCAATCAGCCCCAGCATTTT. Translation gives CASSIKGSNQPQHF.

The CDR3 here is CASSPSSLAGTDTQYF. The CDR3 nucleotides read TGCGCCAGCAGCCCGTCCTCCCTAGCGGGCACAGATACGCAGTATTTT. The rearrangement joins TRBV5-1 to TRBJ2-3, with 7 bases aligning to TRBD2. The CDR3 spans 16 residues. The germline CDR1 and CDR2 sequences are SGHRS and YFSETQ. The ends lost 4 bases at V and 1 base at J; junction bases unmatched: 9.

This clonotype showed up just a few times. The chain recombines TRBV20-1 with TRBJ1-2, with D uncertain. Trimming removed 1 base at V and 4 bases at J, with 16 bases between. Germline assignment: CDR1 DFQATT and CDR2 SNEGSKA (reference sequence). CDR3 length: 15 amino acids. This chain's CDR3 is CSARVVGRNFYGYTF. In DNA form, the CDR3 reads TGCAGTGCTAGAGTTGTCGGCAGAAACTTCTATGGCTACACCTTC.

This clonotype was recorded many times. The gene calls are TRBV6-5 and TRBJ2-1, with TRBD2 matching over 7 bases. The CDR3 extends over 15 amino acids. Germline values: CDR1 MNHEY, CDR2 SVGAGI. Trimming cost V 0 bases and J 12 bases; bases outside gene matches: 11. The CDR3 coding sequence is TGTGCCAGCAGTTACTCGGCGGGGGACCCTGAGGGGCAGTTCTTC. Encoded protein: CASSYSAGDPEGQFF.

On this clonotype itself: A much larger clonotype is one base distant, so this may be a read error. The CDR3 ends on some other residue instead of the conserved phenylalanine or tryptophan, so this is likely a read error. The CDR3 nucleotides are TGCAGTGCTAAGAGTCCGGGAAACACCATATATTCT. Its protein is CSAKSPGNTIYS. The chain carries TRBV20-1 and TRBJ1-3; D is uncertain. This CDR3 spans 12 amino acids. Trimming removed 4 bases at V and 4 bases at J, with 8 bases between. Germline V gives CDR1 DFQATT, CDR2 SNEGSKA (reference sequence).

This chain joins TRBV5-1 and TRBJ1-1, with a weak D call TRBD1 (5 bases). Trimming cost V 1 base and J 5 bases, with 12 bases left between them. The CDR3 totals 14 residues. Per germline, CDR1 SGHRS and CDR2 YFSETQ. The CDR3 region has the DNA TGCGCCAGCAGCTTGTTATTTCAGGGAACTGAAGCTTTCTTT. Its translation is CASSLLFQGTEAFF.

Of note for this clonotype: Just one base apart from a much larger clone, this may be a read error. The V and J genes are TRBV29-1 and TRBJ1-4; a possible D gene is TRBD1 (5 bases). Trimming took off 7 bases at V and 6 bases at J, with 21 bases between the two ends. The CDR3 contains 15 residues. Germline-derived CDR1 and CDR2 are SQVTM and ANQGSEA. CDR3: CSATYRTSSDEKLFF. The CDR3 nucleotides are TGCAGCGCCACGTACAGGACGTCTTCGGATGAAAAACTGTTTTTT. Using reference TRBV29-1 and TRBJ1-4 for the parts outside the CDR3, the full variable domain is SAVISQKPSRDICQRGTSLTIQCQVDSQVTMMFWYRQQPGQSLTLIATANQGSEATYESGFVIDKFPISRPNLTFSTLTVSNMSPEDSSIYLCSATYRTSSDEKLFFGSGTQLSVL.

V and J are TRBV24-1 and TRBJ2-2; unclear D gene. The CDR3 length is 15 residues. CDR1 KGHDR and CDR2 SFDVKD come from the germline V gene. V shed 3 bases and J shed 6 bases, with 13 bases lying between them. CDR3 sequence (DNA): TGTGCCACCAGTGATCCCTCCGGTTACGCCGGGGAGCTGTTTTTT. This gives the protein CATSDPSGYAGELFF.

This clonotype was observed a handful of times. The CDR3 DNA reads as TGTGCCAGCAGCTTGACAAACAGTAATGAAAAACTGTTTTTT. Translated, it gives CASSLTNSNEKLFF. The V gene is TRBV7-2, the J gene TRBJ1-4, with D unclear. The V gene's germline CDR1 is SGHTA and CDR2 FQGNSA. Deletions cut 3 bases from V and 4 bases from J, with 9 bases between. The CDR3 extends over 14 amino acids.